Sequencing of this TCR beta chain was carried out in a study of T cells expressing NK-cell markers. For the study at large: Researchers got TCR beta repertoires out of sorted CD3+CD56+NKG2C+, CD3+CD56+NKG2C- and CD3+CD56-NKG2C+ T cells.

Germline V CDR1 and CDR2: SGHDN, FVKESK. The CDR3 runs 13 residues. Reprocessing the 5' RACE reads, TCRdb reports a single entry for every CDR3 protein and omits DNA. The table lists some 340,000 distinct CDR3 sequences. The J gene is TRBJ2-3, the V gene TRBV14; TCRdb outputs TRBD1, but without DNA this stays unchecked. This TCR derives from a man aged 18-75 years in good health. The source material was blood T cells: a sorted CD56 or NKG2C T cell subset, CD4+ or CD8+ T cells, or bulk PBMC T cells (not recorded which). The CDR3 sequence is CASSPLGGDTQYF.